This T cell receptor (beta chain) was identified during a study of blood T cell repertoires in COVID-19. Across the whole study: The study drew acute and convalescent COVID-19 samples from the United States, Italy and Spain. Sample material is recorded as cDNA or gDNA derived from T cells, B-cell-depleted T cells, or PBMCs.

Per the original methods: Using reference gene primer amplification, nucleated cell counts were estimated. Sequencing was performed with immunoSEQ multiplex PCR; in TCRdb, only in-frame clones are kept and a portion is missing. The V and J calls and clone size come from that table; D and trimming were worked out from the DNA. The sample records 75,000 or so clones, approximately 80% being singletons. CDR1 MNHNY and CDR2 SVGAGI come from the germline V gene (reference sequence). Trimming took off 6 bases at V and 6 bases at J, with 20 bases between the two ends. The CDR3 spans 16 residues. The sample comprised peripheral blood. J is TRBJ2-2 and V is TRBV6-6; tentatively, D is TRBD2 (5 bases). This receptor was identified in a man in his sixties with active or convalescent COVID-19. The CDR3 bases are TGTGCCAGCAGCCAAACGGAACTAGGTGGGGCCGGGGAGCTGTTTTTT. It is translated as CASSQTELGGAGELFF.